This TCR beta chain stems from a study of Graves' ophthalmopathy and Graves' hyperthyroidism. The junction had 7 bases not matched to a gene; V was cut back by 5 bases and J by 0 bases. The CDR3 runs 16 residues. Germline assignment: CDR1 DFQATT and CDR2 SNEGSKA (reference sequence). RNA transcripts were the source from which TCR beta CDR3 regions were amplified. Second-round multiplex PCR came after first-round RT-PCR with HTBI primers. TCRdb re-called the multiplex PCR reads with MiXCR, one entry per CDR3 protein. In the table there are about 340,000 distinct CDR3 sequences, 15% to 20% of which are singletons.

The gene calls are TRBV20-1 and TRBJ2-5; 12 nucleotides line up with TRBD1. The sequence derives from an adult man with Graves' ophthalmopathy. The sequenced sample consisted of peripheral blood. The CDR3 loop is CSAGTGGVLDQETQYF. The CDR3 region has the DNA TGCAGTGCTGGGACAGGGGGCGTGTTGGACCAAGAGACCCAGTACTTC.